The source of this T cell receptor (beta chain) is a study of shared clonotypes between healthy human individuals. Across the whole study: For every donor, three CD4 naive, three CD4 memory, two CD8 naive and one CD8 memory plates were used. Findings and caveats of the study: What naive subsets generally showed was a larger estimated richness than memory subsets showed. Generation probabilities were higher for clonotypes shared across all four sorted-subset donors than for unshared ones.

Measured with immunoSEQ multiplex PCR; TCRdb has only the in-frame clones, and not every one. The sample consists of 760,000 or so clones, 95% to 97% of them appearing once. V was clipped by 5 bases and J by 2 bases, with 10 bases between them. The V gene's germline CDR1 is MDHEN and CDR2 SYDVKM. The CDR3 sequence is 14 residues long. Naive CD8 cells were CD45RO-negative, positively selected for CCR7, excluding terminally differentiated effector memory CD45RA+ cells. On this clone itself: The antigen is undetermined.

The genes are TRBV28 and TRBJ1-3; D possibly corresponds to TRBD1 (5 bases). The sequence came from a man aged 25-45 years in good health. Sequences were obtained from naive CD8+ T cells sorted from blood. The CDR3 protein is CASSPTGAGNTIYF. The CDR3 DNA reads as TGTGCCAGCAGTCCCACGGGGGCTGGAAACACCATATATTTT.